The rows below give T cell receptor beta chains drawn from one sample of a study of blood T cell repertoires in COVID-19. Using immunoSEQ multiplex PCR, the repertoire was profiled, and TCRdb retains in-frame clones only, with some absent. The sample includes about 190,000 clones, 80% of them seen just once. What was sequenced was peripheral blood. The receptors shown here come from a man aged 55 to 70 with acute or convalescent COVID-19. The CDR3 runs from the conserved cysteine through the conserved F or W. The D gene is left open where the match is weak. The size field is filled for only some rows; it gives once, few, many or a size class.

DNA | CDR3 | J | D | length | V | size
TGCGCCGGCAGCTTGGATCGTAGCGACAAGGTGAATTCACCCCTCCACTTT | CAGSLDRSDKVNSPLHF | TRBJ1-6 | - | 17 | TRBV5-1 | -
TGCGCCAGCAGCTTGGAGGCAGGTCACGACATTCAGTACTTC | CASSLEAGHDIQYF | TRBJ2-4 | - | 14 | TRBV5-1 | -
TGCGCCAGCAGCTTGGGCGCGGCTAGCGGGACGGGGGGGTTCTTC | CASSLGAASGTGGFF | TRBJ2-1 | TRBD2 | 15 | TRBV5-1 | -
TGTGCCAGCAGCCAACGGCTAGCGGGGGAGCACACAGATACGCAGTATTTT | CASSQRLAGEHTDTQYF | TRBJ2-3 | TRBD2 | 17 | TRBV3-1/TRBV3-2 | once
TGTGCCAGCAGCCACGTTGGATGGGTGGCGGGGGGCTACACCTTC | CASSHVGWVAGGYTF | TRBJ1-2 | - | 15 | TRBV3-1/TRBV3-2 | -
TGTGCCAGCAGCTCGACTAGCACCGGGCCGCAGTTCTTC | CASSSTSTGPQFF | TRBJ2-1 | TRBD2 | 13 | TRBV11-3 | -
TGTGCCAGCAGCTTAGTGCGGGGGGGCCTGGTAGATACGCAGTATTTT | CASSLVRGGLVDTQYF | TRBJ2-3 | TRBD2 | 16 | TRBV7-2 | -
TGTGCCAGCAGCTTATTCTCGGGGGACTGGTACTTC | CASSLFSGDWYF | TRBJ2-7 | - | 12 | TRBV5-6 | -
TGTGCCAGCAGTGACGGGGTGGGTAGCACAGATACGCAGTATTTT | CASSDGVGSTDTQYF | TRBJ2-3 | - | 15 | TRBV6-1 | once
TGTGCCATCAGCGACACAGGGACCAGGCAGCCCCAGCATTTT | CAISDTGTRQPQHF | TRBJ1-5 | - | 14 | TRBV10-3 | once
TGTGCCAGCAGCTTAATTATAGCGGGAAACACAGATACGCAGTATTTT | CASSLIIAGNTDTQYF | TRBJ2-3 | TRBD2 | 16 | TRBV7-3 | -
TGTGCCAGCAGCGCAGTGAACACTGAAGCTTTCTTT | CASSAVNTEAFF | TRBJ1-1 | - | 12 | TRBV6-5 | -
TGTGCCAGCAGCCTGAGTCCGGGGGAGTTTTTGCGCGGCTACACCTTC | CASSLSPGEFLRGYTF | TRBJ1-2 | - | 16 | TRBV7-2 | -
TGTGCCAGCAGCTCTATATCCTCCTACGAGCAGTACTTC | CASSSISSYEQYF | TRBJ2-7 | - | 13 | TRBV7-9 | -
TGTGCCAGGGCTAGCGGGAGCCCAGAGACCCAGTACTTC | CARASGSPETQYF | TRBJ2-5 | TRBD2 | 13 | TRBV27 | -
TGTGCCAGCAGCTTAATTGGGACAGCCCTGGGGGAGACCCAGTACTTC | CASSLIGTALGETQYF | TRBJ2-5 | TRBD1 | 16 | TRBV7-3 | -
TGTGCCAGCACCCGTCTCGGGAATGAAAAACTGTTTTTT | CASTRLGNEKLFF | TRBJ1-4 | - | 13 | TRBV3-1/TRBV3-2 | few
TGTGCCAGCAGTTACTCGCGGGCTAGCTCTGGAAACACCATATATTTT | CASSYSRASSGNTIYF | TRBJ1-3 | - | 16 | TRBV6-5 | few
TGTGCCACCAGTGATCCGTGGACAGGGGGTGAGCAGTTCTTC | CATSDPWTGGEQFF | TRBJ2-1 | TRBD1 | 14 | TRBV24-1 | -
TGTGCCAGCAGCCCCCTGGGGCGGGGCCCTGTGGCCCAGTACTTC | CASSPLGRGPVAQYF | TRBJ2-5 | - | 15 | TRBV7-9 | -
TGTGCCTGGAGTGTACCGAGGGCTGGAAACACCATATATTTT | CAWSVPRAGNTIYF | TRBJ1-3 | - | 14 | TRBV30 | -
TGTGCCAGCAGTCCGACAGTGCAAGAGACCCAGTACTTC | CASSPTVQETQYF | TRBJ2-5 | - | 13 | TRBV27 | -
TGTGCCATCGGCGGCAGGGCACAAGGACAGGGTGGAACCGGGGAGCTGTTTTTT | CAIGGRAQGQGGTGELFF | TRBJ2-2 | TRBD1 | 18 | TRBV10-3 | -
TGTGCCAGCAGCCTGACAGGGACCTATGGCTACACCTTC | CASSLTGTYGYTF | TRBJ1-2 | TRBD1 | 13 | TRBV7-8 | -
TGTGCCAGCAGTGAAGTTTTAAACACTGAAGCTTTCTTT | CASSEVLNTEAFF | TRBJ1-1 | - | 13 | TRBV6-1 | -
TGTGCCAGCAGCTCCGGACAGGGGGCTTCACCCCTCCACTTT | CASSSGQGASPLHF | TRBJ1-6 | TRBD1 | 14 | TRBV5-6 | few
TGCGCCAGCAGTGAAGCGGGGGGTTACTTCCCTTACAATGAGCAGTTCTTC | CASSEAGGYFPYNEQFF | TRBJ2-1 | TRBD2 | 17 | TRBV10-1 | -
TGTGCCAGCAGCGTAGGGTCAGGGCCCAATCAGCCCCAGCATTTT | CASSVGSGPNQPQHF | TRBJ1-5 | - | 15 | TRBV9 | -
TGTGCCAGCAGTGATAGGGGCCGTCCAGGGGTTGGTGAAAAACTGTTTTTT | CASSDRGRPGVGEKLFF | TRBJ1-4 | - | 17 | TRBV25-1 | many
TGTGCCAGCAGCTTACCCGGTGAGCAGTTCTTC | CASSLPGEQFF | TRBJ2-1 | - | 11 | TRBV7-9 | once
TGTGCCAGCAGTTACCTGCGGGGGACCCACAATGAGCAGTTCTTC | CASSYLRGTHNEQFF | TRBJ2-1 | TRBD2 | 15 | TRBV6-5 | -
TGTGCCAGCAGTTTATCTGCAGGGGGATCGGGAAACACCATATATTTT | CASSLSAGGSGNTIYF | TRBJ1-3 | TRBD1 | 16 | TRBV28 | -
TGCAGCGTTGCAAGGGACAGGGGCCAATTGAACACTGAAGCTTTCTTT | CSVARDRGQLNTEAFF | TRBJ1-1 | TRBD1 | 16 | TRBV29-1 | -
TGTGCCAGCAGTTACTCCCCGGGACAGATAGAGACCCAGTACTTC | CASSYSPGQIETQYF | TRBJ2-5 | TRBD1 | 15 | TRBV6-5 | -
TGTGCCAGCAGCCACAGGATCGGCCAGAAACTGTTTTTT | CASSHRIGQKLFF | TRBJ1-4 | - | 13 | TRBV3-1/TRBV3-2 | -
TGTGCCAGCAGCCAAGCGATCGCGGGAACCCCTAAAGACAATGAGCAGTTCTTC | CASSQAIAGTPKDNEQFF | TRBJ2-1 | - | 18 | TRBV4-2 | -
TGTGCCACCAGTGATGCCGCTCGGGGGGCCGGGGACAATGAGCAGTTCTTC | CATSDAARGAGDNEQFF | TRBJ2-1 | - | 17 | TRBV24-1 | few
TGTGCCAGCAGCGTGGGAGGGCCCGACGAGCAGTACTTC | CASSVGGPDEQYF | TRBJ2-7 | TRBD2 | 13 | TRBV13 | -
TGTGCCAGCAGCTTAGTCGGAGGCACCGGGGAGCTGTTTTTT | CASSLVGGTGELFF | TRBJ2-2 | - | 14 | TRBV11-1 | -
TGTGCCAGCGCCAGGGGCCAAGAGACCCAGTACTTC | CASARGQETQYF | TRBJ2-5 | - | 12 | TRBV25-1 | -
TGTGCCAGCAGCGCGAACAGGGGAAATCAGCCCCAGCATTTT | CASSANRGNQPQHF | TRBJ1-5 | TRBD1 | 14 | TRBV7-2 | -
TGTGCCAGCAGCCCCGGCGGGAGTAATTCACCCCTCCACTTT | CASSPGGSNSPLHF | TRBJ1-6 | - | 14 | TRBV9 | once
TGTGCCAGTAGTCGATATAGCCTAAGCTCCTACAATGAGCAGTTCTTC | CASSRYSLSSYNEQFF | TRBJ2-1 | - | 16 | TRBV19 | -